Listed below are T cell receptor beta chains from one sample, sequenced in a study of blood T cell repertoires in COVID-19. Method: immunoSEQ multiplex PCR; TCRdb's copy keeps in-frame clones and lacks some. The data show 350,000 to 400,000 clones, 85% to 90% seen once. Source material: PBMCs or T cells enriched from blood (not recorded which). The receptor source for this set is a woman in her 30s with acute COVID-19. Each CDR3 is given with its conserved first and last residue. D genes are given only for firm matches. Size tells how often a clone was seen (once, few, many) or the class of an expanded clone, and some rows leave it out.

D	V	J	size	CDR3	DNA
NA	TRBV6-5	TRBJ2-3	NA	CASGGAVTDTQYF	TGTGCCAGCGGGGGGGCTGTCACAGATACGCAGTATTTT
TRBD1	TRBV2	TRBJ1-4	once	CASRTGGMIGEKLFF	TGTGCCAGCAGAACAGGGGGAATGATCGGGGAAAAACTGTTTTTT
TRBD1	TRBV5-1	TRBJ2-6	NA	CASSLGHTGVSSGANVLTF	TGCGCCAGCAGCTTGGGTCACACAGGGGTTAGCTCTGGGGCCAACGTCCTGACTTTC
NA	TRBV7-9	TRBJ2-3	NA	CASSSITDTQYF	TGTGCCAGCAGCTCCATCACAGATACGCAGTATTTT
TRBD1	TRBV3-1/TRBV3-2	TRBJ1-5	NA	CASSQGSGGPRQPQHF	TGTGCCAGCAGCCAAGGTTCAGGGGGGCCAAGACAGCCCCAGCATTTT
NA	TRBV12-3/TRBV12-4	TRBJ2-5	few	CASSLGLGETQYF	TGTGCCAGCAGTTTAGGTTTGGGCGAGACCCAGTACTTC
NA	TRBV12-3/TRBV12-4	TRBJ1-2	NA	CASSLISENGYTF	TGTGCCAGCAGTTTAATCAGCGAAAATGGCTACACCTTC
TRBD2	TRBV9	TRBJ2-1	NA	CASSAYSGGAYNEQFF	TGTGCCAGCAGCGCATATAGCGGGGGGGCCTACAATGAGCAGTTCTTC
NA	TRBV7-2	TRBJ1-2	NA	CASRRTSNYGYTF	TGTGCCAGCAGACGGACATCCAACTATGGCTACACCTTC
NA	TRBV27	TRBJ1-5	once	CASSLTPPQGHSNQPQHF	TGTGCCAGCAGTTTAACCCCTCCTCAGGGCCATAGCAATCAGCCCCAGCATTTT
TRBD1	TRBV3-1/TRBV3-2	TRBJ1-2	NA	CASSQNSGTGPLF	TGTGCCAGCAGCCAGAACTCCGGGACAGGACCCCTCTTC
TRBD1	TRBV5-6	TRBJ1-2	NA	CASTPELMRGQGYTF	TGTGCCAGCACCCCGGAATTAATGAGGGGGCAGGGCTACACCTTC
TRBD1	TRBV10-1	TRBJ2-7	once	CASSEHRTGSYEQYF	TGCGCCAGCAGTGAACACAGGACAGGTTCCTACGAGCAGTACTTC
NA	TRBV20-1	TRBJ2-7	NA	CSASAVPYEQYF	TGCAGTGCTAGTGCAGTTCCCTACGAGCAGTACTTC
NA	TRBV15	TRBJ2-7	NA	CATSRVRGNPYEQYF	TGTGCCACCAGCAGAGTAAGGGGGAACCCCTACGAGCAGTACTTC
NA	TRBV7-2	TRBJ2-7	NA	CASSLDRPYEQYF	TGTGCCAGCAGCTTAGACAGACCCTACGAGCAGTACTTC
TRBD2	TRBV4-1	TRBJ2-3	NA	CASSPNWGGLDGTDTQYF	TGCGCCAGCAGCCCAAACTGGGGAGGACTAGACGGCACAGATACGCAGTATTTT
NA	TRBV7-3	TRBJ1-1	NA	CASSQGTMNTEAFF	TGTGCCAGCAGCCAGGGGACTATGAACACTGAAGCTTTCTTT
NA	TRBV6-2/TRBV6-3	TRBJ1-4	NA	CASSKDSNEKLFF	TGTGCCAGCAGTAAAGACTCGAATGAAAAACTGTTTTTT
TRBD1	TRBV12-5	TRBJ2-5	NA	CASGGRRGQQETQYF	TGTGCTAGTGGTGGGCGAAGGGGACAGCAAGAGACCCAGTACTTC
TRBD2	TRBV7-8	TRBJ2-1	NA	CASSSSLAGGPGEQFF	TGTGCCAGCAGCTCCTCACTAGCGGGGGGGCCTGGTGAGCAGTTCTTC
NA	TRBV7-9	TRBJ2-2	NA	CASSLGPRDTGELFF	TGTGCCAGCAGTCTGGGGCCAAGGGACACCGGGGAGCTGTTTTTT
NA	TRBV12-3/TRBV12-4	TRBJ2-5	NA	CASSTTLRVDF	TGTGCCAGCAGTACAACTCTCCGGGTGGACTTC
NA	TRBV4-1	TRBJ1-4	once	CASSHPEGGVFEKLFF	TGCGCCAGCAGCCACCCGGAAGGGGGTGTATTCGAAAAACTGTTTTTT
NA	TRBV29-1	TRBJ1-1	NA	CSVGSGDTEAFF	TGCAGCGTTGGGTCAGGGGACACTGAAGCTTTCTTT
TRBD2	TRBV10-2	TRBJ2-5	NA	CASSDSGTREETQYF	TGCGCCAGCAGTGACTCCGGGACTAGGGAAGAGACCCAGTACTTC
TRBD1	TRBV9	TRBJ2-2	once	CASSTNRGLDTGELFF	TGTGCCAGCAGCACAAACAGGGGGCTGGACACCGGGGAGCTGTTTTTT
TRBD2	TRBV24-1	TRBJ2-3	NA	CATSHRTSGLTDTQYF	TGTGCCACCAGCCACCGTACTAGCGGGCTAACAGATACGCAGTATTTT
TRBD2	TRBV18	TRBJ2-2	NA	CASSPGLAGNTGELFF	TGTGCCAGCTCACCGGGACTAGCGGGAAACACCGGGGAGCTGTTTTTT
TRBD1	TRBV7-2	TRBJ2-5	once	CASSLLQGAETQYF	TGTGCCAGCAGCTTATTACAGGGGGCGGAGACCCAGTACTTC
NA	TRBV12-3/TRBV12-4	TRBJ1-1	NA	CASSLGGPEAFF	TGTGCCAGCAGTTTAGGCGGGCCAGAAGCTTTCTTT
NA	TRBV5-1	TRBJ1-2	NA	CASSLVAGNYGYTF	TGCGCCAGCAGCTTGGTCGCGGGCAACTATGGCTACACCTTC
NA	TRBV9	TRBJ2-1	NA	CASSAGSSGGEQFF	TGTGCCAGCAGCGCCGGTAGCTCCGGAGGGGAGCAGTTCTTC
TRBD1	TRBV5-1	TRBJ2-2	once	CASSPDRGPDTGELFF	TGCGCCAGCAGCCCAGACAGGGGTCCGGACACCGGGGAGCTGTTTTTT
NA	TRBV7-9	TRBJ2-5	once	CASSLERQETQYF	TGTGCCAGCAGCTTGGAGAGGCAAGAGACCCAGTACTTC
TRBD1	TRBV2	TRBJ2-7	NA	CASFEGQYEQYF	TGTGCCAGCTTCGAGGGACAGTACGAGCAGTACTTC
NA	TRBV7-2	TRBJ2-5	NA	CASSPQGGGETQYF	TGTGCCAGCAGCCCACAGGGGGGGGGAGAGACCCAGTACTTC
TRBD2	TRBV2	TRBJ2-2	NA	CASSTTSGGAGELFF	TGTGCCAGCAGTACAACTAGCGGGGGTGCCGGGGAGCTGTTTTTT
NA	TRBV21-1	TRBJ1-1	NA	CASSKRSNHEGRGIMNTEAFF	TGTGCCAGCAGCAAACGCAGTAACCACGAAGGTAGAGGAATTATGAACACTGAAGCTTTCTTT
TRBD1	TRBV11-2	TRBJ2-7	few	CASTGTGTYEQYF	TGTGCCAGCACCGGGACAGGCACCTACGAGCAGTACTTC
TRBD1	TRBV7-3	TRBJ1-1	NA	CASSLYFGGGEAFF	TGTGCCAGCAGCTTATATTTCGGAGGGGGCGAAGCTTTCTTT
NA	TRBV18	TRBJ1-1	NA	CASSPPGEGWTEAFF	TGTGCCAGCTCACCACCGGGGGAGGGGTGGACTGAAGCTTTCTTT
TRBD2	TRBV7-3	TRBJ2-1	NA	CASSLREGSYNEQFF	TGTGCCAGCAGCCTCAGGGAGGGCTCCTACAATGAGCAGTTCTTC
TRBD2	TRBV19	TRBJ2-6	NA	CASSNLAGAGANVLTF	TGTGCCAGTAGTAACCTAGCGGGGGCTGGGGCCAACGTCCTGACTTTC
NA	TRBV21-1	TRBJ1-1	once	CASTRQGPNTEAFF	TGTGCCAGCACCCGACAGGGCCCCAACACTGAAGCTTTCTTT
NA	TRBV3-1/TRBV3-2	TRBJ1-5	NA	CASSAIKEDSDSNQPQHF	TGTGCCAGCAGCGCAATAAAGGAGGACAGCGATAGCAATCAGCCCCAGCATTTT
NA	TRBV7-2	TRBJ1-5	NA	CASSLGMGGQPQHF	TGTGCCAGCAGCTTAGGGATGGGGGGTCAGCCCCAGCATTTT
TRBD1	TRBV28	TRBJ1-1	NA	CASRGTGGSTEAFF	TGTGCCAGCAGAGGGACAGGGGGCTCAACTGAAGCTTTCTTT
TRBD1	TRBV19	TRBJ1-4	NA	CASSIDPYGQGDEKLFF	TGTGCCAGTAGTATAGATCCTTACGGACAGGGAGATGAAAAACTGTTTTTT
TRBD1	TRBV2	TRBJ2-7	NA	CASRGTVSYEQYF	TGTGCCAGCAGGGGGACAGTATCCTACGAGCAGTACTTC
TRBD2	TRBV29-1	TRBJ2-3	NA	CSVTSGVDTQYF	TGCAGCGTGACTAGCGGGGTAGATACGCAGTATTTT
NA	TRBV6-5	TRBJ1-1	NA	CASSYSMGADTEAFF	TGTGCCAGCAGTTACTCGATGGGGGCGGACACTGAAGCTTTCTTT
NA	TRBV6-2/TRBV6-3	TRBJ1-1	NA	CASSKEGNTEAFF	TGTGCCAGCAGCAAAGAGGGAAACACTGAAGCTTTCTTT
TRBD1	TRBV28	TRBJ1-2	few	CASRPTGYGYGYTF	TGTGCCAGCAGACCGACAGGGTACGGCTATGGCTACACCTTC
TRBD1	TRBV19	TRBJ1-1	NA	CASTDYRGAEAFF	TGTGCCAGTACCGACTACAGGGGAGCTGAAGCTTTCTTT